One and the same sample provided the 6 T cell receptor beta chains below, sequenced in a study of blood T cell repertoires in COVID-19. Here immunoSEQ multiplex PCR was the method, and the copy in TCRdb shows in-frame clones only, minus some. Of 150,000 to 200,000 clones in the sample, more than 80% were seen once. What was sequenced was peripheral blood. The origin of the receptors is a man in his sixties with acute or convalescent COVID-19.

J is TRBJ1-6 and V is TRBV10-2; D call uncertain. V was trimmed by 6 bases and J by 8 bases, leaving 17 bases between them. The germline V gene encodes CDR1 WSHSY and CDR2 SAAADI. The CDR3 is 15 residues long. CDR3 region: CASREEGLRDSPLHF. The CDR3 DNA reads TGCGCCAGCAGGGAAGAGGGTTTAAGGGATTCACCCCTCCACTTT.

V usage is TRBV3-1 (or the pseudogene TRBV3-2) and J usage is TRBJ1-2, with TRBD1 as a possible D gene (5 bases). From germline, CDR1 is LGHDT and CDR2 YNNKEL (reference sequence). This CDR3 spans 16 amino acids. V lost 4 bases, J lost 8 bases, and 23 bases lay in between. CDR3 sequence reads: CASSLKGADGLGGYTF. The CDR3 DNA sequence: TGTGCCAGCAGCCTCAAAGGGGCGGACGGCTTAGGAGGCTACACCTTC.

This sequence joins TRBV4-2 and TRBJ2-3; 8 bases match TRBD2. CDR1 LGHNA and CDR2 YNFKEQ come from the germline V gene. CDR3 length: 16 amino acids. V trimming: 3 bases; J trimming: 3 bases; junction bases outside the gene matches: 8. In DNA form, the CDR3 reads TGTGCCAGCAGCCAGTATACGGGGGGGCGGACAGATACGCAGTATTTT. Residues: CASSQYTGGRTDTQYF.

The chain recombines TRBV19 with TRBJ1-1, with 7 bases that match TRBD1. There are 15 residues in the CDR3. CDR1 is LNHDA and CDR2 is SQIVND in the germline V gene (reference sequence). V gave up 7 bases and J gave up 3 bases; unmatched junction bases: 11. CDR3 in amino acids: CASNTPLQGYTEAFF. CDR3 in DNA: TGTGCCAGTAATACTCCCCTACAGGGGTACACTGAAGCTTTCTTT.

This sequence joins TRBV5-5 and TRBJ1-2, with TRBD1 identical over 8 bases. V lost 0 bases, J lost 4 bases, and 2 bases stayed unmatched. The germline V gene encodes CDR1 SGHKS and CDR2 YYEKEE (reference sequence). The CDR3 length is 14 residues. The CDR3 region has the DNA TGTGCCAGCAGCTTGGTCAGGGGGCCCTATGGCTACACCTTC. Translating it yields CASSLVRGPYGYTF.

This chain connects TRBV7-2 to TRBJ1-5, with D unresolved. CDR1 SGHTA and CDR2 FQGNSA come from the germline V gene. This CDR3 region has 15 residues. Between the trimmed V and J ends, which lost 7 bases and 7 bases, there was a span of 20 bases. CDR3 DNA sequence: TGTGCCAGCAACACACTTCGACACCAGAACCAGCCCCAGCATTTT. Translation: CASNTLRHQNQPQHF.